This T cell receptor beta chain emerged from a study of shared clonotypes between healthy human individuals. Study summary: The plates for each donor numbered three CD4 naive, three CD4 memory, two CD8 naive and one CD8 memory. Findings and caveats of the study: Among the subsets, naive ones generally showed larger estimated richness than memory ones.

Only CD45RO-negative cells positively selected for CCR7 counted as naive CD8 cells, so terminally differentiated effector memory CD45RA+ cells were excluded. V was clipped by 1 base and J by 5 bases, with 9 bases between them. Per the germline V gene, CDR1 is SGHVS and CDR2 is FNYEAQ. The CDR3 length is 14 residues. Turning to this clone: The target antigen is unknown.

Sequencing was performed with immunoSEQ multiplex PCR; in TCRdb, only in-frame clones are kept and a portion is missing. This repertoire shows millions of clones, just under 95% found once; its top ten account for roughly 1%. The chain has TRBV7-6 and TRBJ1-5; possible D gene TRBD1, 5 bases. The sequence came from a man younger than 30 in good health. The sample taken for sequencing was naive CD8+ T cells sorted from blood. CDR3 coding DNA: TGTGCCAGCAGCTTAGGGGGCGGTTATCAGCCCCAGCATTTT. Translation gives CASSLGGGYQPQHF.